Sequencing of this TCR beta chain was carried out in a study of T cell responses to AZD1222 COVID-19 vaccine. Points from the study as a whole: Spike regions recognized by vaccine-associated CD4 TCRs spanned the protein, led by 160-218 and 743-854.

Generated by immunoSEQ multiplex PCR, the TCRdb table keeps only in-frame clones and is missing some. The sample consists of about 270,000 clones, about 94% of them appearing once. V was clipped by 6 bases and J by 7 bases; unmatched bases: 11. This CDR3 region has 15 residues. Germline V gene lookup returns CDR1 SGDLS and CDR2 YYNGEE. With regard to this clone: What it recognizes is unknown.

The V call is TRBV9, the J call TRBJ2-1; TRBD2 matches at 9 bases. The source is an adult who received the AZD1222 COVID-19 vaccine. This specimen was peripheral blood, taken 28 days after the second AZD1222 dose. The CDR3: CASTPSGGGVNEQFF. In DNA, the CDR3 is TGTGCCAGCACCCCGAGTGGCGGGGGGGTTAATGAGCAGTTCTTC.